The 8 T cell receptor beta chains reported below all come from one sample, sequenced in a study of blood T cell repertoires in COVID-19. Libraries were prepared by immunoSEQ multiplex PCR; TCRdb keeps only in-frame clonotypes and omits some of them. Among about 40,000 clones, roughly 80% were seen once, and the ten largest hold around 2.5%. Sequenced material: peripheral blood. The receptor set was obtained from a woman in her sixties or seventies with acute or convalescent COVID-19.

Regarding this clone: The same CDR3 arises from other DNA sequences in this sample as well. The chain uses TRBV9 and TRBJ2-7, with 9 bases that match TRBD1. This CDR3 contains 16 residues. Germline lookup yields CDR1 SGDLS and CDR2 YYNGEE. V lost 3 bases to trimming and J lost 2 bases; unmatched junction nucleotides: 9. CDR3 bases: TGTGCCAGCAGCGCGGGAACCGGGACAGGGACCTACGAGCAGTACTTC. Protein sequence: CASSAGTGTGTYEQYF. Variable domain in full (rest from reference TRBV9 and TRBJ2-7): DSGVTQTPKHLITATGQRVTLRCSPRSGDLSVYWYQQSLDQGLQFLIQYYNGEERAKGNILERFSAQQFPDLHSELNLSSLELGDSALYFCASSAGTGTGTYEQYFGPGTRLTVT.

V gene TRBV5-1 combines with J gene TRBJ2-3, with D uncertain. Germline CDR1 and CDR2: SGHRS and YFSETQ. Trimming cost V 0 bases and J 6 bases, with 8 bases left between them. The CDR3 loop spans 13 amino acids. The CDR3 coding sequence is TGCGCCAGCAGCTTGGCCTGGGCGGATACGCAGTATTTT. Protein: CASSLAWADTQYF.

The chain couples TRBV20-1 to TRBJ1-1; 8 bases are shared with TRBD1. Germline CDR1 is DFQATT and CDR2 is SNEGSKA (reference sequence). V was pared by 3 bases and J by 4 bases, with 13 bases of the junction left unmatched. CDR3 length: 16 residues. The CDR3 reads CSASKLQGASGTEAFF. In DNA, the CDR3 is TGCAGTGCTAGTAAGTTGCAGGGGGCCTCCGGCACTGAAGCTTTCTTT.

The rearrangement joins TRBV5-1 to TRBJ1-2, with D tentatively TRBD1 (6 bases). V dropped 3 bases and J dropped 3 bases, with 21 bases sitting between them. CDR3 size: 17 residues. Germline CDR1 is SGHRS and CDR2 is YFSETQ. The CDR3 sequence: CASSSGQYKKRDYGYTF. CDR3 nucleotide sequence: TGCGCCAGCAGCTCCGGACAGTACAAGAAGAGGGACTATGGCTACACCTTC.

The chain has TRBV15 and TRBJ1-3; D possibly corresponds to TRBD1 (6 bases). V was clipped by 0 bases and J by 0 bases, with 6 bases between them. Per the germline V gene, CDR1 is LNHNV and CDR2 is YYDKDF (reference sequence). The CDR3 is made up of 15 amino acids. CDR3 in amino acids: CATSRDRGSGNTIYF. The DNA for the CDR3 is TGTGCCACCAGCAGAGACAGGGGCTCTGGAAACACCATATATTTT.

This clone was detected a few times. The chain links TRBV2 to TRBJ2-5; 7 nucleotides line up with TRBD1. V was clipped by 8 bases and J by 5 bases; unmatched bases: 11. The CDR3 covers 14 residues. Germline lookup yields CDR1 SNHLY and CDR2 FYNNEI. This chain's CDR3 is CASLFYRGEETQYF. In nucleotides, the CDR3 is TGTGCCAGCCTTTTCTACAGGGGCGAGGAGACCCAGTACTTC.

This clone was seen a single time. The genes are TRBV5-4 and TRBJ2-3, with 7 bases identical to TRBD1. CDR3 length: 16 amino acids. J gave up 1 base and V 4 bases, and 9 bases lay outside the gene matches. Germline CDR1 reads SGHNT; CDR2 reads YYREEE (reference sequence). This CDR3 reads CASSPPPGQRTDTQYF. CDR3 sequence (DNA): TGTGCCAGCAGCCCACCCCCGGGACAGCGCACAGATACGCAGTATTTT. Together with reference TRBV5-4 and TRBJ2-3, the CDR3 gives the full variable domain: ETGVTQSPTHLIKTRGQQVTLRCSSQSGHNTVSWYQQALGQGPQFIFQYYREEENGRGNFPPRFSGLQFPNYSSELNVNALELDDSALYLCASSPPPGQRTDTQYFGPGTRLTVL.

This clone was seen more than once but under ten times. The V and J genes are TRBV5-3 and TRBJ2-5; TRBD2 matches at 15 bases. TRBV5-3 belongs to the ORF category, with a function that is uncertain. The CDR3 is 18 residues long. V trimming: 6 bases; J trimming: 5 bases; junction bases outside the gene matches: 14. CDR3 bases: TGTGCCAGAATAAGTGGACTAGCGGGAGGGCCAGGGGTGGAGACCCAGTACTTC. This encodes CARISGLAGGPGVETQYF.